The 16 T cell receptor beta chains reported below all come from one sample, sequenced in a study of CD8 T cells in Susac syndrome. Random hexamers were used to reverse transcribe the RNA input (about 0.45 to 1 ug). Each CDR3 protein is one row after TCRdb ran MiXCR on the immunoSEQ multiplex PCR reads. Of under 200,000 distinct CDR3 sequences in the sample, approximately 94% were seen once. Sequenced input: CD4+ T cells from PBMCs. The receptors stem from a human donor with Susac syndrome.

The chain combines TRBV3-1 with TRBJ2-2; TRBD1 matches 8 bases. With 3 bases clipped from V and 4 bases from J, the junction kept 4 bases outside the gene matches. CDR3 length equals 15 residues. CDR1 and CDR2 from the germline V gene are LGHDT and YNNKEL (reference sequence). This chain's CDR3 is CASSQWDRRTGELFF. CDR3 in DNA: TGTGCCAGCAGCCAGTGGGACAGGCGCACCGGGGAGCTGTTTTTT.

This sequence joins TRBV20-1 and TRBJ2-3; D is undetermined. Per germline, CDR1 DFQATT and CDR2 SNEGSKA (reference sequence). V lost 0 bases to trimming and J lost 6 bases, with 19 bases between them. CDR3 length: 16 residues. CDR3 DNA sequence: TGCAGTGCTAGAGATGCGAGGAACTCGATTGGGGATACGCAGTATTTT. Amino acid sequence: CSARDARNSIGDTQYF.

The chain links TRBV6-5 to TRBJ2-1; D is ambiguous. V was shortened by 0 bases and J by 4 bases, with 7 bases between the two germline ends. The CDR3 contains 14 residues. Per the germline V gene, CDR1 is MNHEY and CDR2 is SVGAGI. CDR3 DNA sequence: TGTGCCAGCAGTTACTCGAGAGTTTACAATGAGCAGTTCTTC. Its translation: CASSYSRVYNEQFF.

The chain uses TRBV4-2 and TRBJ2-5; D is unclear. In germline, CDR1 is LGHNA, CDR2 YNFKEQ. Trimming removed 0 bases from V and 2 bases from J, with 7 bases in between. The CDR3 totals 14 residues. The CDR3, as DNA: TGTGCCAGCAGCCAAGATTACCAGCAAGAGACCCAGTACTTC. It specifies CASSQDYQQETQYF.

V usage is TRBV4-2 and J usage is TRBJ2-1, with 9 positions matching TRBD2. The CDR3 runs 16 residues. CDR1 and CDR2 from the germline V gene are LGHNA and YNFKEQ. V trimming: 0 bases; J trimming: 4 bases; junction bases outside the gene matches: 4. The CDR3 reads CASSQEEAGGYNEQFF. Written as DNA, the CDR3 is TGTGCCAGCAGCCAAGAGGAAGCGGGGGGTTACAATGAGCAGTTCTTC.

The chain uses TRBV15 and TRBJ1-1, with unresolved D. Germline CDR1 and CDR2: LNHNV and YYDKDF (reference sequence). The CDR3 contains 13 residues. Trimming removed 3 bases from V and 1 base from J, with 6 bases in between. The CDR3 is CATSRTPNTEAFF. The CDR3 coding sequence is TGTGCCACCAGCAGGACACCGAACACTGAAGCTTTCTTT.

The chain is built from TRBV30 and TRBJ2-3; TRBD2 agrees at 10 bases. The CDR3 spans 15 residues. The junction had 10 bases not matched to a gene; V was cut back by 0 bases and J by 10 bases. CDR1 GTSNPN and CDR2 SVGIG come from the germline V gene (reference sequence). The CDR3 DNA reads as TGTGCCTGGAGTGTACAAGCGGGGGGGCCCCAGGCGCAGTATTTT. This encodes CAWSVQAGGPQAQYF.

V is TRBV29-1 and J is TRBJ1-2, with unresolved D. Trimming left V 4 bases short and J 3 bases short, with 9 bases between. This CDR3 is 12 amino acids long. Germline V CDR1 and CDR2: SQVTM, ANQGSEA. CDR3 DNA: TGCAGCGTTGTACCCCGAGACTATGGCTACACCTTC. It encodes CSVVPRDYGYTF.

This clonotype appeared a single time. The chain links TRBV6-5 to TRBJ1-5; D remains unclear. CDR1 MNHEY and CDR2 SVGAGI come from the germline V gene. The length of the CDR3 is 13 residues. The V and J ends lost 5 bases and 7 bases respectively, with 12 bases between them. CDR3 coding DNA: TGTGCCAGCAGTCCGGAGTTCAGGCAGCCCCAGCATTTT. This translates into CASSPEFRQPQHF.

The chain carries TRBV5-4 and TRBJ2-1; perhaps TRBD2 as D (5 bases). Trimming shortened V by 0 bases and J by 6 bases, and 13 bases separated the two germline ends. Germline CDR1 reads SGHNT; CDR2 reads YYREEE (reference sequence). The CDR3 length is 15 residues. The CDR3 DNA is TGTGCCAGCAGCTTGGAGGTAGCGAGAAGCAATGAGCAGTTCTTC. This gives the protein CASSLEVARSNEQFF. Full variable domain (rest looked up from reference TRBV5-4 and TRBJ2-1): ETGVTQSPTHLIKTRGQQVTLRCSSQSGHNTVSWYQQALGQGPQFIFQYYREEENGRGNFPPRFSGLQFPNYSSELNVNALELDDSALYLCASSLEVARSNEQFFGPGTRLTVL.

In this sample, this clonotype turned up once. The V and J genes are TRBV20-1 and TRBJ1-2; D unclear. Trimming stripped 6 bases from V and 8 bases from J, with 22 bases between. Germline V gene data show CDR1 as DFQATT and CDR2 as SNEGSKA (reference sequence). The CDR3 is 14 residues long. The chain's CDR3 is CSALPSGSYVGYTF. The CDR3 bases are TGCAGTGCCTTACCCTCCGGGAGCTATGTCGGCTACACCTTC.

CDR3: CASSEAAPQPQHF. CDR3 sequence (DNA): TGTGCCAGCAGTGAAGCGGCCCCTCAGCCCCAGCATTTT. V gene TRBV6-1 combines with J gene TRBJ1-5; D remains ambiguous. Trimming stripped 0 bases from V and 6 bases from J, with 6 bases between. This CDR3 has 13 residues. Germline assignment: CDR1 MNHNS and CDR2 SASEGT.

The V and J genes are TRBV9 and TRBJ2-1, with 12 bases that match TRBD2. Germline V gene sequence: CDR1 SGDLS, CDR2 YYNGEE. Losses at the gene ends were 0 bases for V and 10 bases for J; bases not matched to a gene: 11. This CDR3 contains 17 residues. The CDR3, as DNA: TGTGCCAGCAGCGTAGCGGCTAGCGGGGGGGCGGGGGAAGAGCAGTTCTTC. It translates to CASSVAASGGAGEEQFF.

This chain links TRBV18 with TRBJ1-6; D is undetermined. Trimming cost V 5 bases and J 8 bases, with 10 bases left between them. The CDR3 loop spans 13 amino acids. The V gene's germline CDR1 is KGHSH and CDR2 LQKENI. CDR3 in amino acids: CASSSEMDSPLHF. CDR3 DNA: TGTGCCAGCTCATCAGAGATGGATTCACCCCTCCACTTT.

The CDR3 here is CASSANSGLTGEQFF. DNA for the CDR3: TGTGCCAGCAGCGCAAATAGCGGACTTACCGGTGAGCAGTTCTTC. The chain joins TRBV7-6 to TRBJ2-1, with a weak D call TRBD2 (6 bases). CDR3 length equals 15 residues. V lost 5 bases, J lost 9 bases, and 20 bases lay in between. CDR1 and CDR2 (germline): SGHVS, FNYEAQ.

The chain combines TRBV18 with TRBJ1-1; a possible D gene is TRBD1 (5 bases). The germline gives CDR1 KGHSH, CDR2 LQKENI. The CDR3 has 11 amino acids. V was trimmed by 1 base and J by 8 bases, leaving 5 bases between them. The DNA for the CDR3 is TGTGCCAGCTCACCACGGGGGGAAGCTTTCTTT. This encodes CASSPRGEAFF. Using reference TRBV18 and TRBJ1-1 for the parts outside the CDR3, the full variable domain is NAGVMQNPRHLVRRRGQEARLRCSPMKGHSHVYWYRQLPEEGLKFMVYLQKENIIDESGMPKERFSAEFPKEGPSILRIQQVVRGDSAAYFCASSPRGEAFFGQGTRLTVV.